A selection of T cell receptor beta chains follows, all from one sample in a study of cytomegalovirus exposure and HLA in healthy donors. Here immunoSEQ multiplex PCR was the method, and the copy in TCRdb shows in-frame clones only, minus some. This table holds 95,000 to 110,000 clones, about 80% found once. The sequencing input was PBMCs. Every receptor here comes from a woman younger than 30 in good health and CMV-seropositive. Both conserved end residues are part of each CDR3. Fields, in order: D gene, V gene, J gene, clone size, CDR3 protein, CDR3 DNA. The D gene is left open where the match is weak. Some rows have no size entry. The others give once, few or many, or a class for an expanded clone.

D: -
V: TRBV7-9
J: TRBJ2-3
size: -
CDR3: CASSYTPLAGMTDTQYF
DNA: TGTGCCAGCAGTTATACCCCCCTGGCGGGAATGACAGATACGCAGTATTTT

D: TRBD2
V: TRBV5-6
J: TRBJ2-1
size: -
CDR3: CASSLEGLIGEQFF
DNA: TGTGCCAGCAGCTTGGAGGGACTAATAGGTGAGCAGTTCTTC

D: TRBD2
V: TRBV30
J: TRBJ2-7
size: -
CDR3: CAWSVPIGLGEQYF
DNA: TGTGCCTGGAGTGTACCGATCGGACTAGGGGAGCAGTACTTC

D: TRBD1
V: TRBV18
J: TRBJ2-1
size: -
CDR3: CASSPGQGNPFGNEQFF
DNA: TGTGCCAGCTCACCAGGACAGGGAAATCCATTTGGCAATGAGCAGTTCTTC

D: -
V: TRBV19
J: TRBJ1-5
size: -
CDR3: CASSIAGISNQPQHF
DNA: TGTGCCAGTAGTATAGCAGGGATTAGCAATCAGCCCCAGCATTTT

D: -
V: TRBV2
J: TRBJ1-2
size: -
CDR3: CASSGSVDYGYTF
DNA: TGTGCCAGCAGTGGCTCGGTGGACTATGGCTACACCTTC

D: TRBD2
V: TRBV19
J: TRBJ2-2
size: -
CDR3: CASSRGLAGGLNTGELFF
DNA: TGTGCCAGTAGCAGGGGACTAGCGGGAGGGCTTAACACCGGGGAGCTGTTTTTT

D: -
V: TRBV4-1
J: TRBJ1-5
size: -
CDR3: CASSQATDSNQPQHF
DNA: TGCGCCAGCAGCCAAGCCACGGACAGTAATCAGCCCCAGCATTTT

D: -
V: TRBV5-1
J: TRBJ2-4
size: -
CDR3: CASSLAGAKNIQYF
DNA: TGCGCCAGCAGCTTGGCAGGGGCCAAAAACATTCAGTACTTC

D: -
V: TRBV19
J: TRBJ1-4
size: -
CDR3: CASRTQFGEKLFF
DNA: TGTGCCAGTAGAACCCAGTTCGGGGAAAAACTGTTTTTT

D: -
V: TRBV28
J: TRBJ2-5
size: -
CDR3: CASSPYLRLQETQYF
DNA: TGTGCCAGCAGTCCCTACCTCAGACTGCAAGAGACCCAGTACTTC

D: -
V: TRBV6-1
J: TRBJ1-4
size: -
CDR3: CASSEGYNEKLFF
DNA: TGTGCCAGCTCCGAGGGATATAATGAAAAACTGTTTTTT

D: -
V: TRBV6-1
J: TRBJ1-5
size: -
CDR3: CASTAGRLNQPQHF
DNA: TGTGCCAGCACCGCGGGACGCCTCAATCAGCCCCAGCATTTT

D: -
V: TRBV6-1
J: TRBJ2-1
size: -
CDR3: CASSEAGRYNEQFF
DNA: TGTGCCAGCAGTGAAGCGGGGAGGTACAATGAGCAGTTCTTC

D: TRBD1
V: TRBV19
J: TRBJ1-4
size: -
CDR3: CASSIPTGLTEKLFF
DNA: TGTGCCAGTAGTATCCCGACAGGGCTGACTGAAAAACTGTTTTTT

D: TRBD2
V: TRBV28
J: TRBJ2-3
size: -
CDR3: CASSARTSGTAYTQYF
DNA: TGTGCCAGCAGCGCCCGGACTAGCGGGACCGCGTATACGCAGTATTTT

D: TRBD1
V: TRBV2
J: TRBJ2-4
size: -
CDR3: CASRPTGVGSKNIQYF
DNA: TGTGCCAGCAGACCAACAGGGGTCGGGTCCAAAAACATTCAGTACTTC

D: TRBD2
V: TRBV5-1
J: TRBJ2-7
size: once
CDR3: CASSLELAGNYEQYF
DNA: TGCGCCAGCAGCTTGGAGCTAGCGGGAAACTACGAGCAGTACTTC

D: TRBD1
V: TRBV6-1
J: TRBJ1-2
size: many
CDR3: CASSERETGYFVYGYTF
DNA: TGTGCCAGCAGTGAACGGGAGACAGGGTATTTTGTCTATGGCTACACCTTC

D: -
V: TRBV5-6
J: TRBJ2-7
size: few
CDR3: CASTLWPGSSYEQYF
DNA: TGTGCCAGCACCCTGTGGCCGGGAAGCTCCTACGAGCAGTACTTC

D: -
V: TRBV5-8
J: TRBJ2-1
size: -
CDR3: CASSLVASNEQFF
DNA: TGTGCCAGCAGCTTGGTTGCGAGCAATGAGCAGTTCTTC

D: TRBD1
V: TRBV11-2
J: TRBJ1-5
size: -
CDR3: CASSSQGSDQPQHF
DNA: TGTGCCAGCAGCTCACAGGGGAGCGATCAGCCCCAGCATTTT

D: -
V: TRBV10-3
J: TRBJ1-6
size: few
CDR3: CAISDVRNSPLHF
DNA: TGTGCCATCAGTGACGTCCGTAATTCACCCCTCCACTTT

D: TRBD2
V: TRBV28
J: TRBJ2-2
size: -
CDR3: CASRPSPSGRGELFF
DNA: TGTGCCAGCAGACCCTCGCCTAGCGGGAGAGGGGAGCTGTTTTTT

D: -
V: TRBV30
J: TRBJ1-2
size: -
CDR3: CAWSVGSGYTF
DNA: TGTGCCTGGAGTGTTGGGAGTGGCTACACCTTC

D: -
V: TRBV4-1
J: TRBJ1-2
size: -
CDR3: CASSGGSFGYTF
DNA: TGCGCCAGCAGCGGGGGGAGCTTTGGCTACACCTTC